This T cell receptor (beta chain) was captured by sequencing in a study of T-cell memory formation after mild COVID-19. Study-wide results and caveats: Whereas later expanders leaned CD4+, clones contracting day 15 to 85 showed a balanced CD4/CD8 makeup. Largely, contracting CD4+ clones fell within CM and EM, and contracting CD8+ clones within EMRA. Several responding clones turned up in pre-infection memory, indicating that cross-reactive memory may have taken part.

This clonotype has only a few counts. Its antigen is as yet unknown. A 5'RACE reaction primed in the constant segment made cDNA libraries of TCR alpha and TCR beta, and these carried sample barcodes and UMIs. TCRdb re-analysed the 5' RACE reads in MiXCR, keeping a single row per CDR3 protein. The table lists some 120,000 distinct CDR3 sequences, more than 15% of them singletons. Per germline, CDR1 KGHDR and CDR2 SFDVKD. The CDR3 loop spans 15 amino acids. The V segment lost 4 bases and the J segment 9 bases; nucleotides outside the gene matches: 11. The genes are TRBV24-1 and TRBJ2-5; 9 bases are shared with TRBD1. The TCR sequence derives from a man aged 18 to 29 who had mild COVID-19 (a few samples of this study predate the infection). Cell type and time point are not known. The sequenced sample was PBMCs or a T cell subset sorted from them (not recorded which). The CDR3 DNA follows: TGTGCCACCAGTGAGTCTGGACAGGGGAGTTCGGCCCAGTACTTC. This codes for CATSESGQGSSAQYF.